The source of this TCR beta chain is a study of post-analysis software for immune sequencing data. Overall study: Some patients lacked subtype; others had relapsing-remitting, secondary progressive or progressive-relapsing disease.

Study findings and constraints: Samples from one preparation batch, clustered by F measure, grouped strongly together. TRBV5-6, TRBV5-1 and TRBV20-1 belonged to a set of roughly five TRBV segments that were more frequent in patients than controls. Multiple sclerosis patients showed significantly lower normalized Chao1 diversity than controls did.

Concerning this clonotype: The antigen remains unidentified.

CDR1 is DFQATT, CDR2 SNEGSKA, per germline (reference sequence). This CDR3 comprises 13 residues. V lost 7 bases and J 4 bases, leaving 16 bases between the germline ends. The authors incorporated unique molecular identifiers into the TCR beta cDNA libraries. Out of 1 to 10 million T cells, a few hundred thousand cDNA molecules were generated. TCRdb ran MiXCR on the PCR reads and lists one entry per CDR3 protein. This sample carries approximately 690,000 distinct CDR3 sequences, 55% to 60% of them seen once, and the ten largest clones take about 11%. Material: blood. The TCR comes from a girl aged 2 to 10 with multiple sclerosis. This chain uses TRBV20-1 with TRBJ2-5; D could derive from TRBD1 or TRBD2 (5 bases each). The CDR3 DNA reads TGCAGTGTTCCCCATCTTGGGGGAGAGACCCAGTACTTC. Translating gives CSVPHLGGETQYF.